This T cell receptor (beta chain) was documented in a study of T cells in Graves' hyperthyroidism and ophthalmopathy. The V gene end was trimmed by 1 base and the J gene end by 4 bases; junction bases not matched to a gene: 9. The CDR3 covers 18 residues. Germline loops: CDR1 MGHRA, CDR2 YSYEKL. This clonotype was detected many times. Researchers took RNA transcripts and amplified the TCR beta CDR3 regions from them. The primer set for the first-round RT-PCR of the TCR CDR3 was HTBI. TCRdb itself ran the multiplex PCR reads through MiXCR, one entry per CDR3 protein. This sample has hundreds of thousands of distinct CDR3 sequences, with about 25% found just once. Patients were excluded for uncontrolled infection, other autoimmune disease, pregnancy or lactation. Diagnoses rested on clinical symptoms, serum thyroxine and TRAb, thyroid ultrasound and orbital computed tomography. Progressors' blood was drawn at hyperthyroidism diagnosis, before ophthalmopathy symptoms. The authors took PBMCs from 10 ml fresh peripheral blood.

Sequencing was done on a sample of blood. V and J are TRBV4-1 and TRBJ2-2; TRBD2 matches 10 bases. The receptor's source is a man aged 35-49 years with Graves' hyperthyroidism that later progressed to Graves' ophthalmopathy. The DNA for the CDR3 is TGCGCCAGCAGCCAAGCGAGGAGTCTAGCGGGAGTCACCGGGGAGCTGTTTTTT. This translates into CASSQARSLAGVTGELFF.